These 6 T cell receptor beta chains share one sample of origin, sequenced in a study of Ad26.COV2.S vaccination and SARS-CoV-2 variants. Assay: immunoSEQ multiplex PCR; the TCRdb copy retains only in-frame clones and omits some. The sample lists approximately 420,000 clones; roughly 90% were seen once. Stated treatment: about 20 received Ad26.COV2.S at low or high dose, single or two shots; several received placebo; per-sample allocation not given. Vaccine and placebo recipients were sampled on day 63 after the first injection. The sample in question was peripheral blood, obtained in a trial of Ad26.COV2.S vaccine versus placebo. The receptors originated from a person aged 18-65 years who received the Ad26.COV2.S COVID-19 vaccine or a placebo.

This chain joins TRBV7-2 and TRBJ2-5, with 15 bases fitting TRBD2. The CDR3 has 19 amino acids. The J segment lost 2 bases and the V segment lost 5 bases, leaving 12 bases of the junction unmatched. Germline loops: CDR1 SGHTA, CDR2 FQGNSA. CDR3 protein: CASSQNYLGLAGGQETQYF. CDR3 DNA sequence: TGTGCCAGCAGCCAAAACTACCTAGGACTAGCGGGGGGGCAAGAGACCCAGTACTTC.

This rearrangement joins TRBV4-3 to TRBJ2-1; D assignment may be TRBD1 or TRBD2 (5 bases each). Trimming left V 0 bases short and J 0 bases short, with 18 bases between. CDR3 length: 19 residues. Germline V gives CDR1 LGHNA, CDR2 YSLEER. In nucleotides, the CDR3 is TGCGCCAGCAGCCAAGAGGTGGGGCGGGCGGAATACTCCTACAATGAGCAGTTCTTC. Amino acids: CASSQEVGRAEYSYNEQFF.

The gene calls are TRBV10-3 and TRBJ2-1, with 10 positions matching TRBD1. The CDR3 is 16 amino acids. V lost 6 bases, J lost 6 bases, and 11 bases stayed unmatched. Looked up from germline, CDR1 is ENHRY and CDR2 is SYGVKD. The CDR3: CAISASGTGVGNEQFF. CDR3 nucleotides: TGTGCCATCAGCGCTTCCGGGACAGGGGTCGGCAATGAGCAGTTCTTC.

The chain uses TRBV5-1 and TRBJ2-7; 7 bases match TRBD2. Germline CDR1 SGHRS, CDR2 YFSETQ. Trimming at V came to 4 bases and at J to 3 bases, leaving 4 bases not matched to a gene. The CDR3 runs to 13 residues. DNA for the CDR3: TGCGCCAGCAGCCGGGGGGATCTCTACGAGCAGTACTTC. This gives the protein CASSRGDLYEQYF. The whole variable domain, remainder taken from reference TRBV5-1 and TRBJ2-7, is KAGVTQTPRYLIKTRGQQVTLSCSPISGHRSVSWYQQTPGQGLQFLFEYFSETQRNKGNFPGRFSGRQFSNSRSEMNVSTLELGDSALYLCASSRGDLYEQYFGPGTRLTVT.

This chain uses TRBV28 with TRBJ2-7, with TRBD1 matching 8 bases. Germline CDR1 is MDHEN and CDR2 is SYDVKM. Germline trimming cut 3 bases from V and 3 bases from J; bases unmatched to any gene: 10. This CDR3 spans 16 amino acids. CDR3 region: CASSLPSGTGRYEQYF. In nucleotides, the CDR3 is TGTGCCAGCAGTTTGCCTTCTGGGACAGGACGCTACGAGCAGTACTTC.

The chain recombines TRBV27 with TRBJ2-5, with no clear D. The CDR3 sequence is 15 residues long. Germline CDR1 MNHEY, CDR2 SMNVEV (reference sequence). The V end was cut by 1 base, the J end by 2 bases, with 11 bases between. DNA for the CDR3: TGTGCCAGCAGTTTATTCCGCGATTTTCAAGAGACCCAGTACTTC. This gives the protein CASSLFRDFQETQYF.